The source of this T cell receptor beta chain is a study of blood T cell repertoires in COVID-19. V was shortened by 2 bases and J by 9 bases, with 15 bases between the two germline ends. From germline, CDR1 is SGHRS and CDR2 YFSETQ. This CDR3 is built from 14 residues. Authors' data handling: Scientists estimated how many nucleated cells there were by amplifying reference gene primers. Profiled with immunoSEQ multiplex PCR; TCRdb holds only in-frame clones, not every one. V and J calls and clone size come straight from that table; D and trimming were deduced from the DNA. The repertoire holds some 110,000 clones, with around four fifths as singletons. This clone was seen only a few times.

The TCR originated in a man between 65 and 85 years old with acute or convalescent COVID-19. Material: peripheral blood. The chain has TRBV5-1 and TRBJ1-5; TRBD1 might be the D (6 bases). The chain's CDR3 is CASSLGQSGGPQHF. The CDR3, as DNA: TGCGCCAGCAGCTTAGGACAGTCGGGGGGGCCCCAGCATTTT.